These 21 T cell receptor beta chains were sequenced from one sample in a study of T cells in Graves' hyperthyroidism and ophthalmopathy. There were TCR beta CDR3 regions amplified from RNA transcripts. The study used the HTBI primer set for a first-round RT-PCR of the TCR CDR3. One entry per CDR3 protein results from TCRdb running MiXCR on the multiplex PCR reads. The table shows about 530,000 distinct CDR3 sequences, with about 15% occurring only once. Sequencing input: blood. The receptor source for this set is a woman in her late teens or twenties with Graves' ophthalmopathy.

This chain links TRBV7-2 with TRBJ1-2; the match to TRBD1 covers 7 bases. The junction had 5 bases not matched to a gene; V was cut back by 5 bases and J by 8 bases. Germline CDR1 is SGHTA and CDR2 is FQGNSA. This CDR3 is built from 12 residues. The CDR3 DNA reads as TGTGCCAGCAGCAGCAGGGGGGGGGGCTACACCTTC. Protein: CASSSRGGGYTF.

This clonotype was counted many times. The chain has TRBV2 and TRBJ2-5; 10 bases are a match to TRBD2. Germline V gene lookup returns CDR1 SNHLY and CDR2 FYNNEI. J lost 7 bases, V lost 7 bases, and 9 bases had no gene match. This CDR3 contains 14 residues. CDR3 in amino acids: CASKSSSGGGTQYF. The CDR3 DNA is TGTGCCAGCAAATCATCTAGCGGGGGCGGGACCCAGTACTTC.

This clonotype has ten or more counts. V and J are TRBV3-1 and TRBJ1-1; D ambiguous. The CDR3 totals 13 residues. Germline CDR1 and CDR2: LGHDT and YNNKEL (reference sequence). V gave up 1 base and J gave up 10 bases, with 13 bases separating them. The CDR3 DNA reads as TGTGCCAGCAGCCAAGCCTCGGGCCGTGGAGCTTTCTTT. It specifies CASSQASGRGAFF.

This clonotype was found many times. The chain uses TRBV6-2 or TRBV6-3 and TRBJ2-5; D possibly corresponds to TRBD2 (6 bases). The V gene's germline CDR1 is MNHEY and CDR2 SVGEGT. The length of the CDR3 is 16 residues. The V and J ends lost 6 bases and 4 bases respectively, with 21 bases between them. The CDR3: CASSAAAGPPRETQYF. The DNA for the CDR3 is TGTGCCAGCAGCGCAGCCGCGGGACCGCCGCGAGAGACCCAGTACTTC.

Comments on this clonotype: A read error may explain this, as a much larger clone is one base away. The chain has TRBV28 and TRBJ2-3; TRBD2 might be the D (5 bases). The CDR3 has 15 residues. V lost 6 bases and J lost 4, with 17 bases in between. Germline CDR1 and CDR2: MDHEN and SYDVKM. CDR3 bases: TGTGCCAGCAGCAGAACGGGGAGTGCAGCAGATACGCAGTATTTT. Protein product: CASSRTGSAADTQYF.

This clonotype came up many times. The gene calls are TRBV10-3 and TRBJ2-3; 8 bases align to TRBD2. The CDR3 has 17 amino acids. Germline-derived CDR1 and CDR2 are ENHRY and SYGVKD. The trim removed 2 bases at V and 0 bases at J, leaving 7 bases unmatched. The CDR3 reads CAISEQGLAGSTDTQYF. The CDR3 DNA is TGTGCCATCAGTGAGCAAGGCCTAGCGGGTAGCACAGATACGCAGTATTTT.

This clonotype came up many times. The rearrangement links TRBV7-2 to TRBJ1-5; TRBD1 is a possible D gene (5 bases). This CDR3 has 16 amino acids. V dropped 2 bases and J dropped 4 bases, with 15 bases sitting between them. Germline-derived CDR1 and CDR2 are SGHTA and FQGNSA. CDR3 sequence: CASSLKVGVGNQPQHF. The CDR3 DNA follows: TGTGCCAGCAGCTTAAAGGTGGGGGTAGGGAATCAGCCCCAGCATTTT.

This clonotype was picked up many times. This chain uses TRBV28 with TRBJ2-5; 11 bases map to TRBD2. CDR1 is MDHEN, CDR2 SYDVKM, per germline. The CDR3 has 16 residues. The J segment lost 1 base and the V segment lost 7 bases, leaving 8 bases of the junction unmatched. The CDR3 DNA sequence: TGTGCCAGCACGCATCTAGCGGGAGGAAGCCAAGAGACCCAGTACTTC. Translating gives CASTHLAGGSQETQYF.

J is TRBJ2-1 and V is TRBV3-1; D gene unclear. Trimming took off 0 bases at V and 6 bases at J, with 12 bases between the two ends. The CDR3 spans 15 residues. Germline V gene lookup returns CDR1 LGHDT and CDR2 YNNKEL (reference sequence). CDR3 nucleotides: TGTGCCAGCAGCCAAGATCGGAACGTGTTCAATGAGCAGTTCTTC. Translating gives CASSQDRNVFNEQFF.

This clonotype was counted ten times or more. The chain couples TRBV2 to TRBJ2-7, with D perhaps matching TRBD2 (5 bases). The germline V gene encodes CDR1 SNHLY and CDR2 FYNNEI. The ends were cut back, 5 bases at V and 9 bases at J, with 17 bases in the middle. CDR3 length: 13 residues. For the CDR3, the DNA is TGTGCCAGCAGTACGCCTAGATTGAGGGTGCAGTACTTC. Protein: CASSTPRLRVQYF.

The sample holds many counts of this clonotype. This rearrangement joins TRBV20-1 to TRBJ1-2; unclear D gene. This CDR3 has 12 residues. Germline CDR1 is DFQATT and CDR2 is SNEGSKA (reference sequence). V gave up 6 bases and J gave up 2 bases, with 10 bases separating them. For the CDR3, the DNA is TGCAGTGCCCCAACAAGAAACTATGGCTACACCTTC. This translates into CSAPTRNYGYTF.

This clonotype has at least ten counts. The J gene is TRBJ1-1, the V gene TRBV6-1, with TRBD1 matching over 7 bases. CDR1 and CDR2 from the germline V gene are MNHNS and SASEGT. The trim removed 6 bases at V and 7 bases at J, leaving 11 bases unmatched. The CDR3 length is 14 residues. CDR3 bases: TGTGCCAGCAGGAGGGGACAGATCTACGGTGAAGCTTTCTTT. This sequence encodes CASRRGQIYGEAFF.

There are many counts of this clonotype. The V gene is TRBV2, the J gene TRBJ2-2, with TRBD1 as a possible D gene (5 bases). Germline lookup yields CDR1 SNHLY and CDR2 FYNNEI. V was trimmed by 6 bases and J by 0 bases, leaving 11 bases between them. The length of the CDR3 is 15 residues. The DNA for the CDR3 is TGTGCCAGCAGATCCAGGGTGTCGAACACCGGGGAGCTGTTTTTT. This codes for CASRSRVSNTGELFF.

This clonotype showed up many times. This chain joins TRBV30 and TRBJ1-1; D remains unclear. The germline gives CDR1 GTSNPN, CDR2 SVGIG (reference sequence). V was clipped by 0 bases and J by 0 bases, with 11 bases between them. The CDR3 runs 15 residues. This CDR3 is CAWSVPPHLNTEAFF. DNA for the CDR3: TGTGCCTGGAGTGTACCCCCCCACCTGAACACTGAAGCTTTCTTT. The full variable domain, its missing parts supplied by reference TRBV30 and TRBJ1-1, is SQTIHQWPATLVQPVGSPLSLECTVEGTSNPNLYWYRQAAGRGLQLLFYSVGIGQISSEVPQNLSASRPQDRQFILSSKKLLLSDSGFYLCAWSVPPHLNTEAFFGQGTRLTVV.

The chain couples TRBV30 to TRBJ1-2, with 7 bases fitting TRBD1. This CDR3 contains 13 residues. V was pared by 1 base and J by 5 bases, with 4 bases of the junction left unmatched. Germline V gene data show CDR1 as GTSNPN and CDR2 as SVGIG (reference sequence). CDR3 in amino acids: CAWSDRGVYGYTF. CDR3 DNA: TGTGCCTGGAGTGACAGGGGAGTTTATGGCTACACCTTC.

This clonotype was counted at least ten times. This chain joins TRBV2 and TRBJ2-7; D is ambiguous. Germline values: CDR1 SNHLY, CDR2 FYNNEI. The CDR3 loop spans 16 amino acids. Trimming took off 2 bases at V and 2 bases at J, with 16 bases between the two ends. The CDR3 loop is CASSEYDEGNPYEQYF. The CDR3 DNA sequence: TGTGCCAGCAGTGAATACGACGAAGGGAATCCCTACGAGCAGTACTTC. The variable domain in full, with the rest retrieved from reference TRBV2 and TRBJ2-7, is EPEVTQTPSHQVTQMGQEVILRCVPISNHLYFYWYRQILGQKVEFLVSFYNNEISEKSEIFDDQFSVERPDGSNFTLKIRSTKLEDSAMYFCASSEYDEGNPYEQYFGPGTRLTVT.

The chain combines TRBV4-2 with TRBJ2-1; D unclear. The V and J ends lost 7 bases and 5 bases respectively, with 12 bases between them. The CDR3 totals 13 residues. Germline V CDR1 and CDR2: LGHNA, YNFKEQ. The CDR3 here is CASTRSTNNEQFF. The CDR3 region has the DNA TGTGCCAGCACGCGCAGCACAAACAATGAGCAGTTCTTC.

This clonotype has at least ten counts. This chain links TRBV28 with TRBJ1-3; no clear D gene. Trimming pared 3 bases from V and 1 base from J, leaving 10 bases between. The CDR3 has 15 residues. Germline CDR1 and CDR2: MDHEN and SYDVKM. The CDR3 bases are TGTGCCAGCAGTTTGCTTGGACCATCTGGAAACACCATATATTTT. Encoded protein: CASSLLGPSGNTIYF.

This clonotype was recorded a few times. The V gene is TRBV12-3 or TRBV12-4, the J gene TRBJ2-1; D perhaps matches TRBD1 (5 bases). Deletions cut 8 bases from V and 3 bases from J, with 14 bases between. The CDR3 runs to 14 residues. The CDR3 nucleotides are TGTGCCAGCGGGGCGAAGCCTTTCTACAATGAGCAGTTCTTC. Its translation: CASGAKPFYNEQFF.

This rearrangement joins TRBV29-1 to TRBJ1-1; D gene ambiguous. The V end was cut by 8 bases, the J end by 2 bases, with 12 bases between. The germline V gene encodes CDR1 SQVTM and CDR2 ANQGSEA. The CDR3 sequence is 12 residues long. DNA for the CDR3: TGCAGCTTTAGAAGGACCAACACTGAAGCTTTCTTT. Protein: CSFRRTNTEAFF.

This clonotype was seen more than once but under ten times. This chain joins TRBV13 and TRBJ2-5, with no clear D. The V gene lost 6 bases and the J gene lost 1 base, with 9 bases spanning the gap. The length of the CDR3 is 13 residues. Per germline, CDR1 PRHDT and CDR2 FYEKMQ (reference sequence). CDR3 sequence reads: CASSYLSQETQYF. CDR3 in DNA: TGTGCCAGCAGTTATCTCTCCCAAGAGACCCAGTACTTC. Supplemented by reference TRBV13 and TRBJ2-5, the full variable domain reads AAGVIQSPRHLIKEKRETATLKCYPIPRHDTVYWYQQGPGQDPQFLISFYEKMQSDKGSIPDRFSAQQFSDYHSELNMSSLELGDSALYFCASSYLSQETQYFGPGTRLLVL.